A selection of T cell receptor beta chains follows, all from one sample in a study of T-cell memory formation after mild COVID-19. MiXCR was run by TCRdb on the 5' RACE reads, yielding one entry per CDR3 protein. The data show fewer than 700,000 distinct CDR3 sequences, with approximately 21% seen just once and 7% to 9% held by the top ten. Sequencing was performed on PBMCs or a T cell subset sorted from them (not recorded which). All receptors derive from an adult woman who had mild COVID-19 (a few samples of this study predate the infection). Cell type and time point are not known. Each CDR3 is given without its conserved first and last residue.

v_call: TRBV6-2/TRBV6-3
cdr3_length: 11
cdr3_aa: ASSPSAKNIQY

v_call: TRBV27
cdr3_length: 17
cdr3_aa: ASSPYSTGANSGANVLT

v_call: TRBV27
cdr3_length: 11
cdr3_aa: ASSVQGYNEQF

v_call: TRBV7-9
cdr3_length: 12
cdr3_aa: ASSLEVNPPEQF

v_call: TRBV7-9
cdr3_length: 14
cdr3_aa: ASSPPDRGGGERLF

v_call: TRBV14
cdr3_length: 14
cdr3_aa: ASSPRGFSLRDGYT

v_call: TRBV7-2
cdr3_length: 14
cdr3_aa: ASSLSAAGGRETQY

v_call: TRBV3-1
cdr3_length: 15
cdr3_aa: ASSQVTSGPSLGTQY

v_call: TRBV5-4
cdr3_length: 12
cdr3_aa: ASSLSTYDDEQF

v_call: TRBV20-1
cdr3_length: 13
cdr3_aa: SARRTDRTGNEQY

v_call: TRBV15
cdr3_length: 13
cdr3_aa: ATSAGLAGTYEQY

v_call: TRBV5-6
cdr3_length: 13
cdr3_aa: ASSSTGPGGEKLF

v_call: TRBV10-3
cdr3_length: 12
cdr3_aa: AISGTGGSGEQF

v_call: TRBV14
cdr3_length: 13
cdr3_aa: ASSQVDRVRAEAF

v_call: TRBV9
cdr3_length: 13
cdr3_aa: ASSVLAGSTDTQY

v_call: TRBV20-1
cdr3_length: 11
cdr3_aa: SVRRPNNQPQH

v_call: TRBV12-3/TRBV12-4
cdr3_length: 13
cdr3_aa: ASSLVGASNQPQH